This T cell receptor beta chain was documented in a study of shared clonotypes between healthy human individuals. As for the study in general: Three plates were used per donor for CD4 naive, three for CD4 memory, two for CD8 naive and one for CD8 memory.

The CDR3 loop spans 16 amino acids. Germline V CDR1 and CDR2: SGHTA, FQGNSA. Losses at the gene ends were 2 bases for V and 1 base for J; bases not matched to a gene: 8. Sorted-subset replicate PCR reactions were performed with around 210 ng DNA, corresponding to tens of thousands of T cell genomes. Profiled with immunoSEQ multiplex PCR; TCRdb holds only in-frame clones, not every one. Counted here are about 1 million clones, about 75% occurring once; the ten biggest clones make up approximately 1.5%. Sequenced sample: memory CD4+ T cells sorted from blood. The sample's subset: CD45RA-negative fraction. The chain is built from TRBV7-2 and TRBJ2-7; TRBD1 agrees at 7 bases. The sequence was collected from a man younger than 35 in good health. The CDR3 DNA reads as TGTGCCAGCAGCTTAAAGACAGGGATGTGGTCCTACGAGCAGTACTTC. Amino acids: CASSLKTGMWSYEQYF.